This note documents a single T cell receptor beta chain sequence. This clone's antigen is unknown. No quality values exist for individual bases; no much larger clone is one base distant. CDR3 length: 15 amino acids, cysteine to phenylalanine. The only DNA kept is the CDR3, 45 bases in frame from the first base. CDR1 SGDLS and CDR2 YYNGEE were looked up in the germline V gene. For this chain, trimming is 4 bases at the V end and 1 base at the J end, and the number of junction bases without a gene match is 7. To prepare the library, the immunoSEQ multiplex PCR assay was applied. For the multiplex PCR, a mixture combining 60 forward primers for TCR Vbeta segments and 13 reverse primers for TCR Jbeta segments was used. Amplification of the CDR3 region of rearranged TCR beta genes was performed with a multiplex PCR assay on genomic DNA. The amplified TCR beta libraries were sequenced on the Illumina HiSeq System as 87-base-pair reads. In the paper's pipeline: A later analysis tallied 70 million to 100 million unique TCR beta chains across the 640 or so repertoires, and some 10 million of those chains were shared by two or more donors. To remove PCR and sequencing errors, raw reads were error-corrected and collapsed into unique sequences using a nearest-neighbor algorithm that merged closely related sequences. CDR3 sequences were aligned to IMGT reference sequences to assign V, D and J gene segments. For a sequence to be retained, a match of at least six nucleotides was required to both a V gene segment and a J gene segment. A rearrangement was called productive if the CDR3 had no stop codons and remained in frame with V and J, and every other rearrangement was called non-productive. Following IMGT convention, CDR3 was defined as the stretch from the second conserved V-encoded cysteine to the conserved J-encoded phenylalanine. Sequences without an unambiguous match to a single V gene segment were excluded from the earlier analysis of several hundred of the donors. In an earlier analysis of approximately 560 of the donors, a V segment was called functional when productive rearrangements were above 56.7%, and segregating when the standard deviation between donors exceeded 5%. To diagnose cytomegalovirus status from the catalog of TCR beta chain sequences, a statistical classification framework was built. In a later analysis, V and J genes were assigned by comparing TCR nucleotide sequences against IMGT/GENE-DB human TR gene sequences. Using the TCRdist pipeline, a later analysis assigned CDR3 sequences along with most-parsimonious VDJ recombination scenarios. In a later analysis, each TCR beta chain was defined by its CDR3 amino acid sequence together with its V-gene family, and reads lacking a unique V-gene family were excluded. As a way to deal with suspected cross-contamination and a sequencing artifact, a later analysis dropped 640 or so nucleotide sequences that were highly shared and had low generation probability. In a later analysis, a clonal expansion index was calculated for each public chain from normalized within-repertoire ranks of inferred template counts. Generation probabilities in a later analysis came from a VDJ recombination model fitted to out-of-frame rearrangements, and those results were checked against IGoR. In a later analysis, TCR-TCR, TCR-HLA and TCR-CMV co-occurrence was scored with hypergeometric tests, and a repertoire-size bias correction was applied to TCR pairs. A later analysis estimated false discovery rates by permuting HLA or CMV assignments 20 times. In a later analysis, co-occurring TCRs were grouped using DBSCAN, and TCRdist sequence similarity was added for clustering within HLA-allele-positive subsets. For co-occurrence clustering, repertoires with fewer than 30,000 or more than 120,000 public chains were excluded, along with about five repertoires with anomalous nucleotide sharing. TCRdb stores this immuneACCESS table with in-frame sequences only. Part of the clones is absent; in the studies checked, under half of the shortfall reflects unresolved V genes, and no reason is known for the rest. D and trimming come from the DNA, and the V and J calls and clone size come from that table. A total of roughly 45,000 clones appear in this sample, roughly 80% of them only once. The top ten hold roughly 1.4% of the sample.

The sample comes from a study of cytomegalovirus exposure and HLA in healthy donors (dated by TCRdb to 2017 to 2019). Background on the whole study: According to an earlier analysis of 550 to 700 of the donors, about 190 million T cells yielded approximately 120 million unique TCR beta sequences and around 280 Gb of sequence data. Typing coverage varied by locus: 629-630 donors for A, B, C, DRB1 and DQB1; some 520 for DQA1; over 600 for DPA1; roughly 450 for DPB1. A later genetic analysis used genome-wide SNP genotypes for about 55% of the 666 donors, treating that subset as a discovery cohort. Every discovery cohort repertoire had been produced on one sequencing platform. Roughly five DR-DQ haplotypes were handled as single units for association and clustering because linkage in the cohort was strong. Donor age, sex, ethnicity and CMV serostatus were compiled alongside the repertoire data. The T cell repertoires of around 730 subjects were profiled by immunosequencing and related to cytomegalovirus serostatus. The aim of the study was to test whether cataloging public T cell receptors could identify signatures of past pathogen exposure. To study patterns of TCR occurrence, a later analysis re-analyzed previously published TCR beta repertoires from hundreds of donors and added high-resolution HLA genotyping. To predict cytomegalovirus infection status, the study combined high-throughput TCR immunosequencing, statistical association of individual TCRs with disease status, and machine learning. A separate validation cohort of more than 100 different subjects was used in addition to the approximately 700-subject first cohort. An earlier analysis of nearly 600 of the donors applied high-throughput TCR beta sequencing to assess whether each TCR beta V gene segment acted as functional or pseudogenic. HLA typing covered class I and class II loci at four-digit resolution. Among the roughly 400 genotyped donors, 81% belonged to the genetic ancestry cluster associated with self-reported Caucasian donors. Among some 400 genotyped donors of the cohort, an average of 235,054 unique TCR beta nucleotide sequences were sequenced per donor, around 18% of them non-productive. Roughly 310 gigabases of sequencing data and approximately 80 million unique TCR sequences were included in an early release covering under 650 HLA-typed donors. Rather than drawing on any new phenotypic data, the later analysis identified candidate immune exposures from TCR beta sequences and the way those sequences occurred across donors. Summary of the overall study and its limitations: In a later analysis, 16,951 TCR beta sequences were associated with specific HLA alleles at a false discovery rate of 0.05. The presence/absence analyses assumed that sequencing depth was roughly uniform across donors, and that assumption may not be true. Compared with equally common non-associated chains, HLA-associated TCR beta chains in a later analysis were more clonally expanded and had lower generation probabilities. In vitro tests confirmed that a few of the cytomegalovirus-associated TCR beta chains recognize cytomegalovirus antigens. In an earlier analysis of approximately 590 of the donors, most TCR beta V segments appeared in productive rearrangements about 90% or about 30% of the time, broadly matching IMGT annotations. The cohort was sequenced for TCR beta chains only, and without alpha or paired-chain data the features that could be detected were limited. A total of 164 TCR beta chains were listed by the study as associated with cytomegalovirus. Some IMGT-functional V segments, including TRBV6-2 and TRBV6-3, could not be distinguished by the 87-base-pair reads and were therefore excluded. In a later genetic analysis, a missense DCLRE1C variant was associated with V-gene and J-gene trimming of TCR beta chains, and the association was replicated in an independent cohort. According to a later genetic analysis, donors in an Asian-associated ancestry cluster had fewer N-insertions in productive TCRs than the approximately 650-donor mean. Because counts were too low, roughly 18 rarely observed V segments, including chromosome 9 orphons, were left out of the earlier analysis of 500 to 650 of the donors. Because HLA typing was unavailable for some donors at each locus, only the typed subset was used in association tests. The sequencing pipeline was judged likely to have produced a cluster of highly shared sequence variants as a technical artifact. Assigning TCR associations to individual alleles was difficult when HLA alleles, especially DR and DQ, strongly co-occurred. In a later analysis, the rate of TCR association differed among HLA loci, with DRB1 alleles having the most associated TCRs and HLA-C alleles having the fewest. Several of the top co-occurrence clusters appeared to be linked to parvovirus B19, influenza, CMV and Epstein-Barr virus, according to a later analysis. Linkage disequilibrium might explain the correlated functional status among segregating V segments, but an unknown experimental factor could not be ruled out. A further reported finding was that TCR beta sequences accurately predicted the HLA-A and HLA-B alleles for most subjects in the first cohort. Across donors, most TCR sequences were observed very rarely, whereas some public TCRs were present in many individuals. The only immune exposure information available for the cohort was CMV serostatus. A later analysis found that most CMV-associated TCR beta chains appeared HLA-restricted, with HLA associations seemingly driven largely by CMV exposure. The classifier was reported to diagnose cytomegalovirus status with high specificity and sensitivity in both the original cohort and the validation cohort. The authors suggested that the approach could potentially be extended to other disease states and immunological phenotypes.

In total, around 600 healthy bone marrow donors made up the cohort. All cohort members were sampled while nominally healthy, although unrecorded immune exposures were likely present. The donor was CMV seronegative and belonged to the group of 350 to 400 seronegative cohort members. Each donor provided a peripheral blood sample, and peripheral blood mononuclear cells were used for TCR beta sequencing. Genomic DNA was extracted from the blood cell samples with the Qiagen DNeasy Blood Extraction Kit. Sequencing was performed on PBMCs. The receptor comes from a man aged 25-40 years in good health and CMV-seronegative. The rearrangement joined TRBV9 to TRBJ1-1, with 7 central nucleotides matching TRBD1. Here is the DNA: TGTGCCAGCAGCCCCCGGGACAGAGAGAACACTGAAGCTTTCTTT. Its product reads: CASSPRDRENTEAFF. Here the CDR3 is joined to the reference TRBV9 and TRBJ1-1 genes, and the full variable domain is: DSGVTQTPKHLITATGQRVTLRCSPRSGDLSVYWYQQSLDQGLQFLIQYYNGEERAKGNILERFSAQQFPDLHSELNLSSLELGDSALYFCASSPRDRENTEAFFGQGTRLTVV.